These T cell receptor beta chains were read from a single sample in a study of shared clonotypes between healthy human individuals. The repertoire was sequenced with immunoSEQ multiplex PCR; TCRdb's copy has only in-frame clones and lacks some. Seen here are about 690,000 clones, roughly 88% observed once, and the top ten hold 34%. Specimen: memory CD8+ T cells from PBMCs. The origin of the receptors is a young man in good health. Some clones in this sample may be carry-over from other donors' samples. The CDR3 runs from the conserved cysteine through the conserved F or W. The order of the fields is CDR3 protein, CDR3 DNA, J gene, V gene, D gene, clone size. D genes are given only for firm matches. A row's size may be missing; if present it is once, few, many or a size class.

CDR3: CSVTPRLAGQETQYF
DNA: TGCAGCGTGACCCCAAGACTAGCGGGGCAAGAGACCCAGTACTTC
J: TRBJ2-5
V: TRBV29-1
D: TRBD2
size: NA

CDR3: CASSLDFGESHTGELFF
DNA: TGCGCCAGCAGCTTGGATTTTGGGGAGAGCCACACCGGGGAGCTGTTTTTT
J: TRBJ2-2
V: TRBV5-1
D: NA
size: NA

CDR3: CASTPGTSEYF
DNA: TGTGCCAGCACCCCCGGGACTAGTGAGTATTTT
J: TRBJ2-3
V: TRBV7-9
D: TRBD2
size: NA

CDR3: CASSFGQGEQYF
DNA: TGTGCCAGCAGTTTCGGACAGGGCGAGCAGTACTTC
J: TRBJ2-7
V: TRBV28
D: TRBD1
size: once

CDR3: CASSQDYRTGPVYGYTF
DNA: TGCGCCAGCAGCCAAGATTATCGAACAGGCCCGGTCTATGGCTACACCTTC
J: TRBJ1-2
V: TRBV4-3
D: NA
size: few

CDR3: CASSPQPGLKNGYTF
DNA: TGTGCCAGCAGCCCACAGCCGGGACTTAAGAATGGCTACACCTTC
J: TRBJ1-2
V: TRBV7-2
D: NA
size: NA

CDR3: CASSPVGADNQPQHF
DNA: TGTGCCAGCAGCCCGGTAGGGGCCGACAATCAGCCCCAGCATTTT
J: TRBJ1-5
V: TRBV6-5
D: NA
size: NA

CDR3: CASSPTSLDTQYF
DNA: TGTGCCAGCAGCCCTACTAGCTTGGATACGCAGTATTTT
J: TRBJ2-3
V: TRBV28
D: NA
size: NA

CDR3: CASSPTRTRGYEQYF
DNA: TGTGCCAGTAGTCCTACCCGTACCAGGGGATACGAGCAGTACTTC
J: TRBJ2-7
V: TRBV19
D: NA
size: NA

CDR3: CASSLVGLNYGYTF
DNA: TGTGCCAGCAGCTTAGTTGGATTGAACTATGGCTACACCTTC
J: TRBJ1-2
V: TRBV11-2
D: NA
size: once

CDR3: CASSIQGTQETQYF
DNA: TGTGCCAGTAGTATACAGGGTACGCAAGAGACCCAGTACTTC
J: TRBJ2-5
V: TRBV19
D: NA
size: NA

CDR3: CASSLDGNYGYTF
DNA: TGTGCCAGCAGCTTAGACGGGAACTATGGCTACACCTTC
J: TRBJ1-2
V: TRBV7-3
D: NA
size: NA

CDR3: CASSGSSGRNVETQYF
DNA: TGTGCCAGCAGTGGGTCGTCCGGGAGGAACGTAGAGACCCAGTACTTC
J: TRBJ2-5
V: TRBV25-1
D: TRBD2
size: once

CDR3: CASSLFGGRATGELFF
DNA: TGTGCCAGCAGCTTATTTGGCGGGAGGGCCACCGGGGAGCTGTTTTTT
J: TRBJ2-2
V: TRBV7-6
D: TRBD2
size: NA

CDR3: CASSPQDNRGTNYGYTF
DNA: TGTGCCAGCAGCCCACAAGACAACAGGGGCACTAACTATGGCTACACCTTC
J: TRBJ1-2
V: TRBV9
D: TRBD1
size: NA

CDR3: CASSPGTASYEQYF
DNA: TGTGCCAGCAGTCCCGGGACGGCCTCCTACGAGCAGTACTTC
J: TRBJ2-7
V: TRBV16
D: NA
size: NA

CDR3: CAWSLEFYNSPLHF
DNA: TGTGCCTGGAGTCTAGAATTCTATAATTCACCCCTCCACTTT
J: TRBJ1-6
V: TRBV30
D: NA
size: few

CDR3: CAISALAENNEQFF
DNA: TGTGCCATCAGTGCACTAGCGGAGAACAATGAGCAGTTCTTC
J: TRBJ2-1
V: TRBV10-3
D: TRBD2
size: NA

CDR3: CASSSARTEAFF
DNA: TGTGCCAGCAGCTCAGCCAGGACTGAAGCTTTCTTT
J: TRBJ1-1
V: TRBV7-9
D: NA
size: NA

CDR3: CASSGSREMNTEAFF
DNA: TGTGCCAGCAGCGGCTCTAGAGAAATGAACACTGAAGCTTTCTTT
J: TRBJ1-1
V: TRBV5-8
D: NA
size: NA

CDR3: CASSLGPGGSYEQYF
DNA: TGTGCCAGCAGCTTAGGGCCGGGAGGGTCCTACGAGCAGTACTTC
J: TRBJ2-7
V: TRBV7-2
D: TRBD2
size: NA

CDR3: CASSQPGGNTIYF
DNA: TGTGCCAGCAGTCAGCCAGGGGGAAACACCATATATTTT
J: TRBJ1-3
V: TRBV28
D: NA
size: NA

CDR3: CASRRLSQAGNTIYF
DNA: TGTGCCAGCAGGCGGCTTAGTCAAGCTGGAAACACCATATATTTT
J: TRBJ1-3
V: TRBV28
D: NA
size: NA

CDR3: CASSSEFLAYVGEQFF
DNA: TGTGCCAGCAGCTCCGAATTCCTAGCTTACGTCGGTGAGCAGTTCTTC
J: TRBJ2-1
V: TRBV7-9
D: NA
size: NA

CDR3: CASSGGPTNTGELFF
DNA: TGTGCCAGCAGTGGAGGGCCTACGAACACCGGGGAGCTGTTTTTT
J: TRBJ2-2
V: TRBV6-4
D: NA
size: NA

CDR3: CASRDGLTIQETQYF
DNA: TGTGCCAGCAGAGACGGACTGACGATCCAAGAGACCCAGTACTTC
J: TRBJ2-5
V: TRBV6-1
D: NA
size: NA

CDR3: CASSISPRNEQYF
DNA: TGTGCCAGTAGTATTTCTCCCAGGAACGAGCAGTACTTC
J: TRBJ2-7
V: TRBV19
D: NA
size: NA

CDR3: CASSLGTGGLSYNEQFF
DNA: TGTGCCAGCAGTTTGGGTACAGGGGGCCTTTCCTACAATGAGCAGTTCTTC
J: TRBJ2-1
V: TRBV28
D: TRBD1
size: once

CDR3: CAISGTVYNEQFF
DNA: TGTGCCATCAGTGGTACAGTTTACAATGAGCAGTTCTTC
J: TRBJ2-1
V: TRBV10-3
D: NA
size: NA

CDR3: CASSQGTGEQFF
DNA: TGCGCCAGCAGCCAGGGGACCGGTGAGCAGTTCTTC
J: TRBJ2-1
V: TRBV4-1
D: NA
size: NA

CDR3: CASSAGEQINTGELFF
DNA: TGTGCCAGCAGCGCCGGGGAGCAGATAAACACCGGGGAGCTGTTTTTT
J: TRBJ2-2
V: TRBV7-3
D: NA
size: NA

CDR3: CASAGGHYGYTF
DNA: TGTGCCAGCGCGGGGGGACACTATGGCTACACCTTC
J: TRBJ1-2
V: TRBV27
D: NA
size: NA

CDR3: CASGDQIAGASTDTQYF
DNA: TGTGCCAGTGGGGACCAGATAGCGGGAGCGAGCACAGATACGCAGTATTTT
J: TRBJ2-3
V: TRBV19
D: TRBD2
size: NA

CDR3: CASSPGHRYNEQFF
DNA: TGTGCCAGCAGCCCGGGACACCGATACAATGAGCAGTTCTTC
J: TRBJ2-1
V: TRBV28
D: NA
size: NA

CDR3: CATSRDLWSGINEQFF
DNA: TGTGCCACCAGCAGAGATCTTTGGAGCGGGATCAATGAGCAGTTCTTC
J: TRBJ2-1
V: TRBV15
D: TRBD2
size: NA

CDR3: CASKGPPLLLTARGEAQHF
DNA: TGTGCCAGCAAAGGGCCCCCTCTCCTTTTGACAGCCCGGGGGGAGGCCCAGCATTTT
J: TRBJ1-5
V: TRBV2
D: NA
size: NA

CDR3: CASSPLVDKLDTGELFF
DNA: TGTGCCAGCAGTCCCCTCGTCGATAAGTTGGACACCGGGGAGCTGTTTTTT
J: TRBJ2-2
V: TRBV14
D: NA
size: NA

CDR3: CASAPGTSAHEQFF
DNA: TGTGCCAGCGCTCCCGGGACTAGTGCCCATGAGCAGTTCTTC
J: TRBJ2-1
V: TRBV18
D: TRBD2
size: NA

CDR3: CASRDYSGSGTGELFF
DNA: TGTGCCAGCAGGGATTATAGCGGGAGTGGCACCGGGGAGCTGTTTTTT
J: TRBJ2-2
V: TRBV27
D: TRBD2
size: once

CDR3: CASRLVGSSYEQYF
DNA: TGTGCCAGCAGGCTTGTTGGCAGCTCCTACGAGCAGTACTTC
J: TRBJ2-7
V: TRBV27
D: NA
size: NA

CDR3: CASSLVLAGVGEQYF
DNA: TGTGCCAGCAGCTTAGTGCTAGCGGGAGTGGGCGAGCAGTACTTC
J: TRBJ2-7
V: TRBV7-2
D: TRBD2
size: NA

CDR3: CASSEDFGSSYNEQFF
DNA: TGTGCCAGCAGTGAAGATTTCGGGAGCTCCTACAATGAGCAGTTCTTC
J: TRBJ2-1
V: TRBV6-1
D: NA
size: NA

CDR3: CASSPWGGELFF
DNA: TGTGCCAGCAGCCCCTGGGGCGGGGAGCTGTTTTTT
J: TRBJ2-2
V: TRBV5-4
D: NA
size: NA

CDR3: CASSLRTGTQETQYF
DNA: TGTGCCAGCAGCCTAAGGACAGGGACCCAAGAGACCCAGTACTTC
J: TRBJ2-5
V: TRBV7-9
D: TRBD1
size: few

CDR3: CASILMTSPTDTQYF
DNA: TGTGCCAGCATTCTCATGACTTCCCCCACAGATACGCAGTATTTT
J: TRBJ2-3
V: TRBV5-6
D: NA
size: NA

CDR3: CAISESRTSVYNEQFF
DNA: TGTGCCATCAGTGAGTCCAGGACTAGCGTCTACAATGAGCAGTTCTTC
J: TRBJ2-1
V: TRBV10-3
D: TRBD2
size: NA

CDR3: CASSSRQGPYQETQYF
DNA: TGTGCCAGCAGCTCCAGACAGGGCCCGTACCAAGAGACCCAGTACTTC
J: TRBJ2-5
V: TRBV14
D: TRBD1
size: NA

CDR3: CASSKVYRGFGRGQEWDEQYF
DNA: TGTGCCAGCAGCAAAGTTTATCGGGGTTTCGGAAGAGGACAGGAATGGGACGAGCAGTACTTC
J: TRBJ2-7
V: TRBV21-1
D: NA
size: once

CDR3: CASSSAQTGLDGYTF
DNA: TGTGCCAGCAGTTCAGCACAGACAGGGTTGGATGGCTACACCTTC
J: TRBJ1-2
V: TRBV28
D: TRBD1
size: once

CDR3: CASSVGLAGFQETQYF
DNA: TGTGCCAGCAGCGTCGGGCTAGCGGGTTTCCAAGAGACCCAGTACTTC
J: TRBJ2-5
V: TRBV9
D: TRBD2
size: NA

CDR3: CASSGLRGNDEQYF
DNA: TGTGCCAGCAGCGGCCTCAGGGGTAACGACGAGCAGTACTTC
J: TRBJ2-7
V: TRBV9
D: NA
size: NA

CDR3: CASSTYRKGDTGELFF
DNA: TGTGCCAGCAGCACCTACAGGAAAGGGGACACCGGGGAGCTGTTTTTT
J: TRBJ2-2
V: TRBV21-1
D: NA
size: NA

CDR3: CASSLGPRVDYGYTF
DNA: TGTGCCAGCAGCTTGGGTCCGAGGGTGGACTATGGCTACACCTTC
J: TRBJ1-2
V: TRBV11-2
D: NA
size: NA

CDR3: CASSSPASGSTDTQYF
DNA: TGTGCCAGCAGTTCCCCGGCTAGCGGGAGCACAGATACGCAGTATTTT
J: TRBJ2-3
V: TRBV6-5
D: TRBD2
size: NA

CDR3: CAISENVYEQYF
DNA: TGTGCCATCAGTGAAAATGTCTACGAGCAGTACTTC
J: TRBJ2-7
V: TRBV10-3
D: NA
size: NA